The T cell receptor (beta chain) described here comes from a study of T-cell reconstitution after alpha-beta-depleted transplantation in children. Germline CDR1 LNHDA, CDR2 SQIVND (reference sequence). The CDR3 spans 15 residues. With 1 base clipped from V and 1 base from J, the junction kept 3 bases outside the gene matches. TCRbeta library preparation incorporated unique molecular identifiers. Via MiXCR, TCRdb re-called the PCR reads, giving one row per CDR3 protein. The data contain just over 350,000 distinct CDR3 sequences, about an eighth of them singletons. The sequencing here drew on PBMCs, taken from the stem cell graft. The TCR comes from a human donor who donated a stem cell graft to a child with Fanconi anemia. V gene TRBV19 combines with J gene TRBJ2-5; 7 bases line up with TRBD2. The CDR3 DNA reads TGTGCCAGTAGTATAGTCCGCGGGGGCCAAGAGACCCAGTACTTC. It encodes CASSIVRGGQETQYF. The whole variable domain, filled in from reference TRBV19 and TRBJ2-5, reads DGGITQSPKYLFRKEGQNVTLSCEQNLNHDAMYWYRQDPGQGLRLIYYSQIVNDFQKGDIAEGYSVSREKKESFPLTVTSAQKNPTAFYLCASSIVRGGQETQYFGPGTRLLVL.